The 11 T cell receptor beta chains below come from one sample, sequenced in a study of T cells after yellow fever vaccination. TCRdb passed the 5' RACE reads through MiXCR, listing each CDR3 protein once. This sample has 610,000 or so distinct CDR3 sequences, with 9% to 15% found just once. The sample here was PBMCs, taken on the day of the yellow fever booster vaccination. Receptor source: a man in his thirties or forties who received the YFV17D yellow fever vaccine.

This clonotype has a handful of counts. V is TRBV28 and J is TRBJ2-2; possible D gene TRBD2, 7 bases. The germline gives CDR1 MDHEN, CDR2 SYDVKM. V lost 3 bases, J lost 6 bases, and 17 bases lay in between. The CDR3 has 16 amino acids. CDR3 nucleotides: TGTGCCAGCAGTTTGGGGGGGCTCCTAGTACCCGGGGAGCTGTTTTTT. This sequence encodes CASSLGGLLVPGELFF.

CDR3 loop: CASKTRPTLSTDTQYF. The CDR3 DNA reads TGTGCCAGCAAGACCCGGCCCACACTGAGCACAGATACGCAGTATTTT. The chain is built from TRBV28 and TRBJ2-3; D uncertain. This CDR3 has 16 residues. CDR1 and CDR2 from the germline V gene are MDHEN and SYDVKM. V was trimmed by 7 bases and J by 0 bases, leaving 17 bases between them.

The chain employs TRBV12-3 or TRBV12-4 and TRBJ1-2, with 8 bases fitting TRBD1. The V segment lost 0 bases and the J segment 5 bases; nucleotides outside the gene matches: 8. This CDR3 spans 16 amino acids. The CDR3 DNA is TGTGCCAGCAGTTTAGCGCGGGGACAGGCTGGGTATGGCTACACCTTC. Amino acids: CASSLARGQAGYGYTF.

This clonotype was recorded a few times. The chain has TRBV3-1 and TRBJ2-1; 12 positions agree with TRBD2. CDR1 and CDR2 (germline): LGHDT, YNNKEL (reference sequence). There are 16 residues in the CDR3. Trimming took 6 bases from V and 5 from J; bases not matched to a gene: 8. DNA for the CDR3: TGTGCCAGCAGTCCCCTAGCGGGAGGGAACCACAATGAGCAGTTCTTC. The encoded protein is CASSPLAGGNHNEQFF.

The chain carries TRBV6-5 and TRBJ2-7; D remains ambiguous. Germline CDR1 reads MNHEY; CDR2 reads SVGAGI. Trimming removed 2 bases at V and 0 bases at J, with 8 bases between. The CDR3 sequence is 14 residues long. The DNA of the CDR3 is TGTGCCAGCAGTTACGACACAAGCTCCTACGAGCAGTACTTC. It is translated as CASSYDTSSYEQYF.

About this clonotype itself: Mismatch with germline at one junction end may stem from a read error. V gene TRBV3-1 combines with J gene TRBJ2-1; D unclear. CDR3 length: 18 amino acids. Germline V gene data show CDR1 as LGHDT and CDR2 as YNNKEL (reference sequence). The DNA of the CDR3 is TGTGCCTGCAGCCCGCTCCTCATCACCCCGAGCTCCTACAATGAGCAGTTCTTC. It codes for CACSPLLITPSSYNEQFF.

This clonotype was seen more than once but under ten times. The chain uses TRBV14 and TRBJ2-5; TRBD1 aligns across 9 bases. The V gene's germline CDR1 is SGHDN and CDR2 FVKESK. The ends lost 2 bases at V and 4 bases at J; junction bases unmatched: 8. The CDR3 is 16 amino acids. CDR3 in DNA: TGTGCCAGCAGCCAATATACCGGGACAGGGATAGAGACCCAGTACTTC. Amino acids: CASSQYTGTGIETQYF.

The J gene is TRBJ1-5, the V gene TRBV12-3 or TRBV12-4, with a possible D match to TRBD1 (6 bases). Trimming cost V 3 bases and J 0 bases, with 12 bases left between them. CDR3 length equals 16 residues. The CDR3 sequence: CASSFQGTDSNQPQHF. The CDR3 region has the DNA TGTGCCAGCAGTTTTCAGGGGACTGATAGCAATCAGCCCCAGCATTTT.

This clonotype was recorded at least ten times. The chain carries TRBV7-2 and TRBJ2-1; D not resolved. Trimming removed 1 base at V and 0 bases at J, with 10 bases between. The CDR3 has 16 residues. CDR1 is SGHTA, CDR2 FQGNSA, per germline. The DNA for the CDR3 is TGTGCCAGCAGCTTAGTAGCAGCTAGCTCCTACAATGAGCAGTTCTTC. Amino acids: CASSLVAASSYNEQFF.

The chain has TRBV5-1 and TRBJ2-1; possible D gene TRBD2, 6 bases. This CDR3 region has 14 residues. Trimming took off 4 bases at V and 6 bases at J, with 14 bases between the two ends. CDR1 and CDR2 from the germline V gene are SGHRS and YFSETQ. The CDR3 loop is CASSHGTAPNEQFF. CDR3 sequence (DNA): TGCGCCAGCAGCCACGGGACTGCCCCCAATGAGCAGTTCTTC.

The chain couples TRBV5-1 to TRBJ1-6; TRBD1 might be the D (6 bases). From germline, CDR1 is SGHRS and CDR2 YFSETQ. V shed 7 bases and J shed 5 bases, with 19 bases lying between them. This CDR3 is 16 amino acids long. CDR3: CASAPQGSGDNSPLHF. DNA of the CDR3: TGCGCCAGCGCTCCTCAAGGGTCAGGGGATAATTCACCCCTCCACTTT.